Listed below are T cell receptor beta chains from one sample, sequenced in a study of CD8 T cells in Susac syndrome. TCRdb re-called the immunoSEQ multiplex PCR reads with MiXCR, one entry per CDR3 protein. The sample has 140,000 to 150,000 distinct CDR3 sequences; 90% to 96% are singletons. The sequenced material came from CD4+ T cells from PBMCs. The source of these receptors is a human donor with Susac syndrome. The CDR3 runs from the conserved cysteine through the conserved F or W. A D gene is named only where the DNA matches it firmly. Only part of the rows carry a size: once, few, many, or a class if the clone is expanded.

CDR3aa: CASSQDRGRDSIGIQYF; CDR3nt: TGCGCCAGCAGCCAAGATCGTGGCCGGGACAGTATAGGGATTCAGTACTTC; abundance: .; d_gene: TRBD1; j_gene: TRBJ2-4; v_gene: TRBV4-1
CDR3aa: CATARGDHEQFF; CDR3nt: TGTGCCACAGCTCGGGGGGACCATGAGCAGTTCTTC; abundance: .; d_gene: TRBD2; j_gene: TRBJ2-1; v_gene: TRBV3-1
CDR3aa: CASGGTQSYEQYF; CDR3nt: TGTGCCAGCGGGGGTACTCAGTCCTACGAGCAGTACTTC; abundance: .; d_gene: .; j_gene: TRBJ2-7; v_gene: TRBV28
CDR3aa: CASSESEGRANVLTF; CDR3nt: TGTGCCAGCAGTGAATCAGAGGGAAGGGCCAACGTCCTGACTTTC; abundance: .; d_gene: .; j_gene: TRBJ2-6; v_gene: TRBV25-1
CDR3aa: CASSQEITDTQYF; CDR3nt: TGTGCCAGCAGCCAAGAGATTACAGATACGCAGTATTTT; abundance: .; d_gene: .; j_gene: TRBJ2-3; v_gene: TRBV4-2
CDR3aa: CASSSSDKGINQPQHF; CDR3nt: TGTGCCAGCAGTTCCTCGGACAAGGGTATTAATCAGCCCCAGCATTTT; abundance: .; d_gene: .; j_gene: TRBJ1-5; v_gene: TRBV2
CDR3aa: CATSDPSGQAGDEQYF; CDR3nt: TGTGCCACCAGTGACCCCTCCGGGCAGGCAGGGGACGAGCAGTACTTC; abundance: .; d_gene: .; j_gene: TRBJ2-7; v_gene: TRBV24-1
CDR3aa: CASSQDLGLRSFF; CDR3nt: TGTGCCAGCAGCCAAGATCTGGGACTGAGGTCCTTCTTT; abundance: .; d_gene: .; j_gene: TRBJ1-1; v_gene: TRBV4-2
CDR3aa: CASSTPGLAKNEQFF; CDR3nt: TGTGCCAGCAGCACCCCGGGACTAGCTAAAAATGAGCAGTTCTTC; abundance: .; d_gene: TRBD2; j_gene: TRBJ2-1; v_gene: TRBV4-2
CDR3aa: CASSLNRVNEQFF; CDR3nt: TGTGCCAGCAGCTTAAACAGGGTAAATGAGCAGTTCTTC; abundance: .; d_gene: .; j_gene: TRBJ2-1; v_gene: TRBV7-3
CDR3aa: CASSHTQGDTQYF; CDR3nt: TGTGCCAGCTCTCATACACAGGGAGATACGCAGTATTTT; abundance: once; d_gene: .; j_gene: TRBJ2-3; v_gene: TRBV18
CDR3aa: CASSQGESKRTF; CDR3nt: TGTGCCAGCAGCCAAGGGGAGAGCAAGAGAACCTTC; abundance: .; d_gene: .; j_gene: TRBJ1-2; v_gene: TRBV3-1
CDR3aa: CASSPRIDSPLHF; CDR3nt: TGTGCCAGCTCACCCAGGATAGATTCACCCCTCCACTTT; abundance: .; d_gene: .; j_gene: TRBJ1-6; v_gene: TRBV18
CDR3aa: CASRTGFYEQYF; CDR3nt: TGTGCCAGCCGAACAGGGTTCTACGAGCAGTACTTC; abundance: .; d_gene: .; j_gene: TRBJ2-7; v_gene: TRBV28
CDR3aa: CASSSKTGFTEAFF; CDR3nt: TGTGCCAGCAGTTCGAAGACAGGATTCACTGAAGCTTTCTTT; abundance: .; d_gene: .; j_gene: TRBJ1-1; v_gene: TRBV27
CDR3aa: CASSVGTAAYGYTF; CDR3nt: TGTGCCAGCAGTGTAGGGACAGCGGCCTATGGCTACACCTTC; abundance: .; d_gene: TRBD1; j_gene: TRBJ1-2; v_gene: TRBV28
CDR3aa: CSARRQGASGYTF; CDR3nt: TGCAGTGCTAGACGACAGGGGGCGAGTGGCTACACCTTC; abundance: once; d_gene: TRBD1; j_gene: TRBJ1-2; v_gene: TRBV20-1
CDR3aa: CSAPFCGRPLTYEQYF; CDR3nt: TGCAGTGCTCCTTTTTGCGGGAGGCCTTTAACCTACGAGCAGTACTTC; abundance: .; d_gene: TRBD2; j_gene: TRBJ2-7; v_gene: TRBV20-1
CDR3aa: CASSSQGARSGPLYEQYF; CDR3nt: TGTGCCAGCAGTTCACAGGGGGCGAGAAGCGGGCCTCTTTACGAGCAGTACTTC; abundance: once; d_gene: TRBD1; j_gene: TRBJ2-7; v_gene: TRBV28
CDR3aa: CASRFNTEAFF; CDR3nt: TGTGCCAGCAGGTTCAACACTGAAGCTTTCTTT; abundance: once; d_gene: .; j_gene: TRBJ1-1; v_gene: TRBV6-5
CDR3aa: CASSVADVRSSGNTIYF; CDR3nt: TGTGCCAGCAGCGTAGCAGATGTCAGGAGCTCTGGAAACACCATATATTTT; abundance: .; d_gene: .; j_gene: TRBJ1-3; v_gene: TRBV9
CDR3aa: CASSLRSLATVSYEQYF; CDR3nt: TGTGCCAGCAGTTTGCGGTCTCTAGCGACAGTTTCCTACGAGCAGTACTTC; abundance: .; d_gene: .; j_gene: TRBJ2-7; v_gene: TRBV28
CDR3aa: CASSSGTSGGPGYEQYF; CDR3nt: TGTGCCAGCAGTTCCGGGACTAGCGGGGGCCCCGGGTACGAGCAGTACTTC; abundance: .; d_gene: TRBD2; j_gene: TRBJ2-7; v_gene: TRBV28
CDR3aa: CASSLGLDREQYF; CDR3nt: TGCGCCAGCAGCTTGGGGCTAGATCGCGAGCAGTACTTC; abundance: .; d_gene: .; j_gene: TRBJ2-7; v_gene: TRBV5-1
CDR3aa: CSVKRLASNEQFF; CDR3nt: TGCAGCGTTAAGAGACTAGCCTCCAATGAGCAGTTCTTC; abundance: .; d_gene: TRBD2; j_gene: TRBJ2-1; v_gene: TRBV29-1
CDR3aa: CSAQRELGTGELFF; CDR3nt: TGCAGCGCGCAGAGGGAGCTGGGCACCGGGGAGCTGTTTTTT; abundance: .; d_gene: .; j_gene: TRBJ2-2; v_gene: TRBV29-1
CDR3aa: CASSRGQTLRNEQFF; CDR3nt: TGTGCCAGCAGCCGGGGACAAACCCTGCGAAATGAGCAGTTCTTC; abundance: .; d_gene: .; j_gene: TRBJ2-1; v_gene: TRBV3-1
CDR3aa: CASSSRDPSVSKNIQYF; CDR3nt: TGTGCCAGCAGCTCCCGTGACCCGTCGGTTTCCAAAAACATTCAGTACTTC; abundance: .; d_gene: .; j_gene: TRBJ2-4; v_gene: TRBV5-4
CDR3aa: CASSVEASGNTGELFF; CDR3nt: TGTGCCAGCAGCGTAGAGGCTAGCGGGAACACCGGGGAGCTGTTTTTT; abundance: .; d_gene: TRBD2; j_gene: TRBJ2-2; v_gene: TRBV9
CDR3aa: CSARASGIGEFF; CDR3nt: TGCAGTGCTAGAGCTAGCGGGATAGGGGAGTTCTTC; abundance: .; d_gene: TRBD2; j_gene: TRBJ2-1; v_gene: TRBV20-1
CDR3aa: CASSLDRTDGYTF; CDR3nt: TGTGCCAGCAGCTTAGATAGGACGGACGGCTACACCTTC; abundance: .; d_gene: .; j_gene: TRBJ1-2; v_gene: TRBV11-1
CDR3aa: CASSPPSGFNEQFF; CDR3nt: TGTGCCAGCAGCCCACCTAGCGGGTTCAATGAGCAGTTCTTC; abundance: .; d_gene: TRBD2; j_gene: TRBJ2-1; v_gene: TRBV5-4
CDR3aa: CASSSDRNQPQHF; CDR3nt: TGTGCCAGCAGTTCTGACAGAAATCAGCCCCAGCATTTT; abundance: .; d_gene: .; j_gene: TRBJ1-5; v_gene: TRBV11-2
CDR3aa: CASSWAGGYTDTQYF; CDR3nt: TGTGCCAGCAGCTGGGCGGGAGGATACACAGATACGCAGTATTTT; abundance: .; d_gene: TRBD2; j_gene: TRBJ2-3; v_gene: TRBV7-3
CDR3aa: CASSYAPEETQYF; CDR3nt: TGTGCCAGCAGTTACGCCCCGGAGGAGACCCAGTACTTC; abundance: .; d_gene: .; j_gene: TRBJ2-5; v_gene: TRBV6-6
CDR3aa: CASSTRQGEVRHEQFF; CDR3nt: TGTGCCAGCAGCACGAGACAGGGTGAGGTGAGGCATGAGCAGTTCTTC; abundance: .; d_gene: TRBD1; j_gene: TRBJ2-1; v_gene: TRBV7-6
CDR3aa: CSARRAIQGAKNIQYF; CDR3nt: TGCAGTGCTAGAAGGGCGATCCAAGGGGCCAAAAACATTCAGTACTTC; abundance: .; d_gene: .; j_gene: TRBJ2-4; v_gene: TRBV20-1
CDR3aa: CATSDPRSGLAGETQYF; CDR3nt: TGTGCCACCAGTGATCCCCGAAGTGGACTAGCTGGAGAGACCCAGTACTTC; abundance: .; d_gene: TRBD2; j_gene: TRBJ2-5; v_gene: TRBV24-1
CDR3aa: CASAQQGKGELGRYEQYF; CDR3nt: TGTGCCAGCGCCCAACAGGGGAAGGGTGAGTTGGGCCGGTACGAGCAGTACTTC; abundance: once; d_gene: TRBD1; j_gene: TRBJ2-7; v_gene: TRBV28
CDR3aa: CSAARGSTDTQYF; CDR3nt: TGCAGTGCTGCTCGCGGGAGCACAGATACGCAGTATTTT; abundance: once; d_gene: .; j_gene: TRBJ2-3; v_gene: TRBV20-1
CDR3aa: CASSLVVETQYF; CDR3nt: TGTGCCAGCAGCTTAGTGGTGGAGACCCAGTACTTC; abundance: .; d_gene: .; j_gene: TRBJ2-5; v_gene: TRBV7-2
CDR3aa: CASSQVKGRAQETQYF; CDR3nt: TGCGCCAGCAGCCAAGTGAAGGGCAGGGCGCAAGAGACCCAGTACTTC; abundance: .; d_gene: .; j_gene: TRBJ2-5; v_gene: TRBV4-1
CDR3aa: CASSRGVQGRQFF; CDR3nt: TGTGCCAGCAGCCGGGGCGTACAGGGTCGGCAGTTCTTC; abundance: once; d_gene: .; j_gene: TRBJ2-1; v_gene: TRBV14
CDR3aa: CASSSSKGNVETQYF; CDR3nt: TGTGCCAGCAGTTCGTCAAAGGGGAATGTAGAGACCCAGTACTTC; abundance: .; d_gene: .; j_gene: TRBJ2-5; v_gene: TRBV12-3/TRBV12-4
CDR3aa: CSVVGPMTLGTQYF; CDR3nt: TGCAGCGTTGTGGGGCCCATGACCTTGGGGACCCAGTACTTC; abundance: .; d_gene: .; j_gene: TRBJ2-5; v_gene: TRBV29-1